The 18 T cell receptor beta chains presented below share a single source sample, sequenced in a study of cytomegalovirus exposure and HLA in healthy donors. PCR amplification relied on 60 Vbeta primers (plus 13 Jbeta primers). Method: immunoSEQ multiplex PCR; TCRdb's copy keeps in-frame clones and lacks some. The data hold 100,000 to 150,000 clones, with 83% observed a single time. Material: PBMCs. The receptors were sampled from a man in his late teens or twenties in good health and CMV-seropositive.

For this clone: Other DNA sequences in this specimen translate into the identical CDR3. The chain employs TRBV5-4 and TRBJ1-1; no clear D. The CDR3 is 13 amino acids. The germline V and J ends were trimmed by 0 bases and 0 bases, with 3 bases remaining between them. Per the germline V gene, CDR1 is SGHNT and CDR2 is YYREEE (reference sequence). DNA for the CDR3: TGTGCCAGCAGCTTGGCTGTGAACACTGAAGCTTTCTTT. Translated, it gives CASSLAVNTEAFF.

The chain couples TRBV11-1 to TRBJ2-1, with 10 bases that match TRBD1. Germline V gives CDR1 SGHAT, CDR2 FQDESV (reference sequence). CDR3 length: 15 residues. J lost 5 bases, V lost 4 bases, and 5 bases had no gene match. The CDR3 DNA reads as TGTGCCAGCAGCTCTCCGGGACAGGGGAACAATGAGCAGTTCTTC. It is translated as CASSSPGQGNNEQFF.

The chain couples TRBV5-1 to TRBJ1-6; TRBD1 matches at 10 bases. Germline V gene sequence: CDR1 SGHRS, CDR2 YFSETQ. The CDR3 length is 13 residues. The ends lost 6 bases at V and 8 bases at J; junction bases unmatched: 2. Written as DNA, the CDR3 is TGCGCCAGCACTGGGACAGGGGATTCACCCCTCCACTTT. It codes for CASTGTGDSPLHF. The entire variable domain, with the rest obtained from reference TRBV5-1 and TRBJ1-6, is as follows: KAGVTQTPRYLIKTRGQQVTLSCSPISGHRSVSWYQQTPGQGLQFLFEYFSETQRNKGNFPGRFSGRQFSNSRSEMNVSTLELGDSALYLCASTGTGDSPLHFGNGTRLTVT.

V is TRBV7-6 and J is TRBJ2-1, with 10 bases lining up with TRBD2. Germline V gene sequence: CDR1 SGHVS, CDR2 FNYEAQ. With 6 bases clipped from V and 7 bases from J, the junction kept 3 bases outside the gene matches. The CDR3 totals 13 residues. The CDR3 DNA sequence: TGTGCCAGCAGGAGCGGGGGGGCGAATGAGCAGTTCTTC. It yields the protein CASRSGGANEQFF.

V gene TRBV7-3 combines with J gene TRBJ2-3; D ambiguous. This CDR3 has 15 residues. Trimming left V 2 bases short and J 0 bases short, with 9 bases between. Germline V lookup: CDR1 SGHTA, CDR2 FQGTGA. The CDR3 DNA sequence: TGTGCCAGCAGCTTAGGTAGCCCTAGCACAGATACGCAGTATTTT. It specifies CASSLGSPSTDTQYF. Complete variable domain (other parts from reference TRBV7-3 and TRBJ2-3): GAGVSQTPSNKVTEKGKYVELRCDPISGHTALYWYRQSLGQGPEFLIYFQGTGAADDSGLPNDRFFAVRPEGSVSTLKIQRTERGDSAVYLCASSLGSPSTDTQYFGPGTRLTVL.

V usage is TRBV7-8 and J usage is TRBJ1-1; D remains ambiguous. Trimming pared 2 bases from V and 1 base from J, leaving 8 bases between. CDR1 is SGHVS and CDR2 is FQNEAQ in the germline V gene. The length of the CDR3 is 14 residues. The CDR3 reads CASSLSSGNTEAFF. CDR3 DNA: TGTGCCAGCAGCTTAAGTAGCGGGAACACTGAAGCTTTCTTT.

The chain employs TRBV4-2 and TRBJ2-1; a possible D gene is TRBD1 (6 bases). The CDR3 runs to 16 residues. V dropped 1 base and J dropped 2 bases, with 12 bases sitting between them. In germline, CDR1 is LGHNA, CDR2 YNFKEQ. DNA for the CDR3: TGTGCCAGCAGCCAAGGGGAAGAGGGGGCCTACAATGAGCAGTTCTTC. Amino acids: CASSQGEEGAYNEQFF.

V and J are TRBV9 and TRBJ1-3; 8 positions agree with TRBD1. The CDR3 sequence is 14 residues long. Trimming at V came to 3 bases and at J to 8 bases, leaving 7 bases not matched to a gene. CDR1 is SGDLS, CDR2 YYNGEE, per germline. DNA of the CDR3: TGTGCCAGCAGCGCTGGACAGGGAGGGCACACCATATATTTT. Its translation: CASSAGQGGHTIYF.

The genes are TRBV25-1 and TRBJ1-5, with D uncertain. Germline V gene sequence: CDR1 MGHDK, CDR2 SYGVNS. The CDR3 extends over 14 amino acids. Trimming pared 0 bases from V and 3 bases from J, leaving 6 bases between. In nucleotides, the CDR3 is TGTGCCAGCAGTGAATACGGAGACAATCAGCCCCAGCATTTT. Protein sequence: CASSEYGDNQPQHF.

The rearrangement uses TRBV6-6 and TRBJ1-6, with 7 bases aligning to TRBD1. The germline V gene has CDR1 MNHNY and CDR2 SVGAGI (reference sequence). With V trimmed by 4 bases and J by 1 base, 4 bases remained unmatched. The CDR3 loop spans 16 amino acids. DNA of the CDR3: TGTGCCAGCAGTTTCAACAGGGGTTCCTATAATTCACCCCTCCACTTT. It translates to CASSFNRGSYNSPLHF.

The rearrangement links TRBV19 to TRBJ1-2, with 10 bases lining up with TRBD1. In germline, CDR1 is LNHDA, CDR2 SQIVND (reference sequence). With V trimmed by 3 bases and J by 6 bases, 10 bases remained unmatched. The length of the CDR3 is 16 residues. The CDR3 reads CASSIDGQGGGHGYTF. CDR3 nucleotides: TGTGCCAGTAGTATCGATGGACAGGGGGGAGGTCATGGCTACACCTTC.

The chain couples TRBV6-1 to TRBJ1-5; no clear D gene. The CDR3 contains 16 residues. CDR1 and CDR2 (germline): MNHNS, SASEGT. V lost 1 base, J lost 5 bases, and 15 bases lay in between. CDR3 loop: CASSEVRRRRDQPQHF. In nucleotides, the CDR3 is TGTGCCAGCAGTGAAGTACGGCGGCGTAGAGATCAGCCCCAGCATTTT.

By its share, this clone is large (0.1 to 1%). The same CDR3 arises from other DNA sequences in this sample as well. DNA of the CDR3: TGTGCCTGGAGTAGGTCCGCGCCAGGCTCGGGATACGAGCAGTACTTC. This translates into CAWSRSAPGSGYEQYF. The genes are TRBV30 and TRBJ2-7, with a tentative D call TRBD2 (5 bases). CDR1 is GTSNPN and CDR2 is SVGIG in the germline V gene (reference sequence). Trimming stripped 2 bases from V and 4 bases from J, with 21 bases between. This CDR3 spans 16 amino acids.

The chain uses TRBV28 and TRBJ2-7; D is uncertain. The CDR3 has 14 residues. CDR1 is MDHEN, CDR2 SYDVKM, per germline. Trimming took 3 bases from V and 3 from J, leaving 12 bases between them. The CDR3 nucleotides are TGTGCCAGCAGTTTTTTGACATTCCGCTACGAGCAGTACTTC. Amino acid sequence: CASSFLTFRYEQYF.

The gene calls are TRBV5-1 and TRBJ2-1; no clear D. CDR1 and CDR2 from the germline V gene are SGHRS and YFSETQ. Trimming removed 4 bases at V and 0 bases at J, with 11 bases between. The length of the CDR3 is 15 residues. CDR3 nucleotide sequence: TGCGCCAGCAGCCCGATGCCGAGCTCCTACAATGAGCAGTTCTTC. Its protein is CASSPMPSSYNEQFF.

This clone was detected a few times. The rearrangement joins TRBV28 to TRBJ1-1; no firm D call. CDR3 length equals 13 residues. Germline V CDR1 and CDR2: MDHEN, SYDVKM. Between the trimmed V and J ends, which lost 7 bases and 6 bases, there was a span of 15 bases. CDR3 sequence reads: CASTKSRFSEAFF. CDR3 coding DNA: TGTGCCAGCACTAAGTCTCGGTTTTCTGAAGCTTTCTTT.

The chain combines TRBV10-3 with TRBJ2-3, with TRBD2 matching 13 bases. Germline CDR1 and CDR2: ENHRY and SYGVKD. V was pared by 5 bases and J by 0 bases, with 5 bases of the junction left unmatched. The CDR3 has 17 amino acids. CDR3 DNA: TGTGCCATCAGTACTAGCGGGGGGGCTCCTAGCACAGATACGCAGTATTTT. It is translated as CAISTSGGAPSTDTQYF.

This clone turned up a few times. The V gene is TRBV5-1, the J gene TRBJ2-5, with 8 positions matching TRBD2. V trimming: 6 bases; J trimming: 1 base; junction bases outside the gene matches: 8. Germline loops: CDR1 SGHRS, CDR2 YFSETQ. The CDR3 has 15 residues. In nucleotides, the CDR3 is TGCGCCAGCAAAGCGGCGGGGGGCCTCCAAGAGACCCAGTACTTC. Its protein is CASKAAGGLQETQYF.